This T cell receptor (beta chain) comes out of a study of T cell responses to AZD1222 COVID-19 vaccine. Using immunoSEQ multiplex PCR, the repertoire was profiled, and TCRdb retains in-frame clones only, with some absent. The table has 100,000 to 120,000 clones, 94% seen once; the top ten hold around 2.8%. On this clone itself: What it binds is unknown.

The germline V gene encodes CDR1 SEHNR and CDR2 FQNEAQ (reference sequence). The CDR3 runs to 15 residues. V was cut by 5 bases and J by 3 bases, with 17 bases left in between. Study-wide results and caveats: Researchers took repertoire samples only after the peak T cell response had come. Distributed over spike, vaccine-associated CD4 TCRs predominated at 160-218 and 743-854.

J is TRBJ2-7 and V is TRBV7-9, with D tentatively TRBD2 (6 bases). This TCR was sampled from an adult who received the AZD1222 COVID-19 vaccine. This specimen consisted of peripheral blood, obtained 28 days after the second AZD1222 dose. CDR3 region: CASSPAQGLSYEQYF. In DNA, the CDR3 is TGTGCCAGCAGCCCGGCCCAGGGACTCAGCTACGAGCAGTACTTC.